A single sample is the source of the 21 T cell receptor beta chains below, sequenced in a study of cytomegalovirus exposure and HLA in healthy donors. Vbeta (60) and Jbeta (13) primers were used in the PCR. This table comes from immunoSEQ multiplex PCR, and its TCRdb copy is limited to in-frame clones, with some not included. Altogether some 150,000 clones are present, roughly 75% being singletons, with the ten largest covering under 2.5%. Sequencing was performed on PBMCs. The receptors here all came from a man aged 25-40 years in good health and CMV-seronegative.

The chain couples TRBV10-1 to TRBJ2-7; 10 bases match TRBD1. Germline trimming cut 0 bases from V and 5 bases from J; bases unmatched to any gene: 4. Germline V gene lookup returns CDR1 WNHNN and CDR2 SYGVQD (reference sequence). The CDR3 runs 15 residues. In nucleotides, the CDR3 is TGCGCCAGCAGTGAGTCGAGGACAGGGGGTCACGAGCAGTACTTC. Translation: CASSESRTGGHEQYF.

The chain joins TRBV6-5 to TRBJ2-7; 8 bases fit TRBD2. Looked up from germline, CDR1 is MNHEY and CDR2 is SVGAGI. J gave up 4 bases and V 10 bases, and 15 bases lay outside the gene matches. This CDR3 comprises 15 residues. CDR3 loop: CATREGFWNRYEQYF. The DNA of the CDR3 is TGTGCCACCCGGGAGGGCTTCTGGAACCGGTACGAGCAGTACTTC.

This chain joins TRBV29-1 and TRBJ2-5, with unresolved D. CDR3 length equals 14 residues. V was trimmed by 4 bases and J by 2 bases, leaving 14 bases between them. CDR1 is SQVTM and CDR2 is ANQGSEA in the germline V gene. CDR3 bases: TGCAGCGTTGGTAGGAAATTAGCTCAAGAGACCCAGTACTTC. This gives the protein CSVGRKLAQETQYF.

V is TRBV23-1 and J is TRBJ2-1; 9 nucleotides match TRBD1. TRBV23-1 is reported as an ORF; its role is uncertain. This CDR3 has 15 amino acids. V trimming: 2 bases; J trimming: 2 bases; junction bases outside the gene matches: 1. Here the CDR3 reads CASSQRQGAYNEQFF. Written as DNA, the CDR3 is TGCGCCAGCAGTCAAAGACAGGGGGCCTACAATGAGCAGTTCTTC.

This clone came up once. This CDR3 is CASSAGPVTEAFF. In DNA, the CDR3 is TGTGCCAGCAGCGCAGGGCCGGTCACTGAAGCTTTCTTT. The V call is TRBV5-4, the J call TRBJ1-1; D may be TRBD1 (5 bases). The germline gives CDR1 SGHNT, CDR2 YYREEE (reference sequence). The V end was cut by 4 bases, the J end by 4 bases, with 11 bases between. This CDR3 has 13 residues. The full variable domain, in which reference TRBV5-4 and TRBJ1-1 provide the parts outside the CDR3, is ETGVTQSPTHLIKTRGQQVTLRCSSQSGHNTVSWYQQALGQGPQFIFQYYREEENGRGNFPPRFSGLQFPNYSSELNVNALELDDSALYLCASSAGPVTEAFFGQGTRLTVV.

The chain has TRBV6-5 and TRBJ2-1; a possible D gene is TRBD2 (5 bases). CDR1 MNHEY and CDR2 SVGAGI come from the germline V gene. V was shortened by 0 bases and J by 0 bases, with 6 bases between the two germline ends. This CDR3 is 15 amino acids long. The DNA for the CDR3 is TGTGCCAGCAGTTACTCTACTAGCTCCTACAATGAGCAGTTCTTC. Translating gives CASSYSTSSYNEQFF.

The CDR3 DNA sequence: TGCGCCAGCAGCCAAGAGGCGCTAGCGGGGCTCTACGAGCAGTACTTC. It encodes CASSQEALAGLYEQYF. This chain links TRBV4-1 with TRBJ2-7; TRBD2 matches at 9 bases. The trim removed 0 bases at V and 3 bases at J, leaving 6 bases unmatched. Germline CDR1 is MGHRA and CDR2 is YSYEKL. The CDR3 is made up of 16 amino acids.

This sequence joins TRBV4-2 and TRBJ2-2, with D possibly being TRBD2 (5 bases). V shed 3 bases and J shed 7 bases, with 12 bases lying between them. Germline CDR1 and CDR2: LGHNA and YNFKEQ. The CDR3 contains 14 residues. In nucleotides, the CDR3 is TGTGCCAGCAGCCAGGACTCCCGGGGCGGGGAGCTGTTTTTT. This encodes CASSQDSRGGELFF.

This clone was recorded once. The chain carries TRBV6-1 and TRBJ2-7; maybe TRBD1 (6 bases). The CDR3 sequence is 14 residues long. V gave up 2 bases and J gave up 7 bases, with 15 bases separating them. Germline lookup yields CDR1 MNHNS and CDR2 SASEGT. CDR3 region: CASSEKGRGNEQYF. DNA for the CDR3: TGTGCCAGCAGTGAAAAGGGCAGGGGTAATGAGCAGTACTTC.

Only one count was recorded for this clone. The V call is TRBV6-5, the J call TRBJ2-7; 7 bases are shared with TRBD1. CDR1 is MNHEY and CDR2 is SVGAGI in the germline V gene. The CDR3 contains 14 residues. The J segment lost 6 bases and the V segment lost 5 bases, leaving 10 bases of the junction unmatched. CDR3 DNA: TGTGCCAGCAGTCTTGGACAGGAGACGACCGAGCAGTACTTC. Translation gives CASSLGQETTEQYF.

The CDR3 here is CASSWGTYEQYF. Here the CDR3 DNA reads TGTGCCAGCAGCTGGGGCACCTACGAGCAGTACTTC. The rearrangement uses TRBV5-4 and TRBJ2-7; perhaps TRBD1 as D (5 bases). V was trimmed by 3 bases and J by 2 bases, leaving 6 bases between them. Germline loops: CDR1 SGHNT, CDR2 YYREEE (reference sequence). This CDR3 spans 12 amino acids.

The CDR3 bases are TGCGCCAGCAGTGAAATTAACGGGTATGAGCAGTTCTTC. Amino acids: CASSEINGYEQFF. The V and J genes are TRBV10-2 and TRBJ2-1; D is undetermined. This CDR3 region has 13 residues. The germline gives CDR1 WSHSY, CDR2 SAAADI. With 3 bases removed from V and 8 bases from J, the gap between germline ends came to 11 bases.

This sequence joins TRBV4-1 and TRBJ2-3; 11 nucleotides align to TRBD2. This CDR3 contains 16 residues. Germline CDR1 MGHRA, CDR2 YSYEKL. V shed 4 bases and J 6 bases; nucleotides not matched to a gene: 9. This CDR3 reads CASSRGLAGYLDTQYF. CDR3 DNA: TGCGCCAGCAGCCGAGGACTAGCGGGTTACCTGGATACGCAGTATTTT.

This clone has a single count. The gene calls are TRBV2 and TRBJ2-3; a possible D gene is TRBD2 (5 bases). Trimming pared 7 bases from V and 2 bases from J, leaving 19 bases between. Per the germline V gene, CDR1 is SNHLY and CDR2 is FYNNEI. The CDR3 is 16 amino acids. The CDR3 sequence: CASTRKSLVPTDTQYF. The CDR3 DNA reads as TGTGCCAGCACCAGAAAGTCACTAGTACCCACAGATACGCAGTATTTT. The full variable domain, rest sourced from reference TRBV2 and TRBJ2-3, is EPEVTQTPSHQVTQMGQEVILRCVPISNHLYFYWYRQILGQKVEFLVSFYNNEISEKSEIFDDQFSVERPDGSNFTLKIRSTKLEDSAMYFCASTRKSLVPTDTQYFGPGTRLTVL.

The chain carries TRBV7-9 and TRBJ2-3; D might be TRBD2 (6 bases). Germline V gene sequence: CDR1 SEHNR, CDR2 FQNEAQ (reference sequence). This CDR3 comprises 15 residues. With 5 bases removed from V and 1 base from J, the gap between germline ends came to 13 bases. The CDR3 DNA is TGTGCCAGCAGCCTCCCTTGGGGGGGCACAGATACGCAGTATTTT. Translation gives CASSLPWGGTDTQYF.

The CDR3 loop reads CASSKGARNYNEQFF. The CDR3 bases are TGTGCCAGCAGTAAAGGGGCCCGAAACTACAATGAGCAGTTCTTC. This chain links TRBV6-5 with TRBJ2-1; weak D call: TRBD1 (5 bases). From germline, CDR1 is MNHEY and CDR2 SVGAGI. With 5 bases removed from V and 3 bases from J, the gap between germline ends came to 14 bases. The CDR3 spans 15 residues.

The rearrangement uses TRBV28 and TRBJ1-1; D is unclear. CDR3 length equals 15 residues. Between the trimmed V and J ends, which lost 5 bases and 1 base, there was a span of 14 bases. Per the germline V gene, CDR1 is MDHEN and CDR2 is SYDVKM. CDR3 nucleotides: TGTGCCAGCAGTCTCGACCGGGTCCCGAACACTGAAGCTTTCTTT. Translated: CASSLDRVPNTEAFF.

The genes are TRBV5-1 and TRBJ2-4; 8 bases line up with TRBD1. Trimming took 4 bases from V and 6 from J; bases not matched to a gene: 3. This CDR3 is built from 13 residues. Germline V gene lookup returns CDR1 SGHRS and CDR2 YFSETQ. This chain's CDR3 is CASSSGQGNIQYF. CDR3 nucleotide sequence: TGCGCCAGCAGCAGCGGACAGGGAAACATTCAGTACTTC. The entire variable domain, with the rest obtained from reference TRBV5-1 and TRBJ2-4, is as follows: KAGVTQTPRYLIKTRGQQVTLSCSPISGHRSVSWYQQTPGQGLQFLFEYFSETQRNKGNFPGRFSGRQFSNSRSEMNVSTLELGDSALYLCASSSGQGNIQYFGAGTRLSVL.

The CDR3, as DNA: TGTGCCACCCGGGGGGCAGCCGATAGCAATCAGCCCCAGCATTTT. Encoded protein: CATRGAADSNQPQHF. The chain carries TRBV28 and TRBJ1-5; D may be TRBD1 (6 bases). Germline values: CDR1 MDHEN, CDR2 SYDVKM. The CDR3 covers 15 residues. With 10 bases removed from V and 0 bases from J, the gap between germline ends came to 16 bases.

CDR3 nucleotides: TGTGCCTGGAGTGTACGGGGAGGTGATGAAAAACTGTTTTTT. Translated, it gives CAWSVRGGDEKLFF. The chain links TRBV30 to TRBJ1-4; no clear D gene. With 0 bases removed from V and 6 bases from J, the gap between germline ends came to 11 bases. Germline assignment: CDR1 GTSNPN and CDR2 SVGIG (reference sequence). This CDR3 contains 14 residues.

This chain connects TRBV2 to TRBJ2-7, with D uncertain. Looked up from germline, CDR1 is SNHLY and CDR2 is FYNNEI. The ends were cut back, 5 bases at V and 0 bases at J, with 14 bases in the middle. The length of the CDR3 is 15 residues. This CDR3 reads CASSKTAPLSYEQYF. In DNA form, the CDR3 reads TGTGCCAGCAGTAAAACAGCTCCCCTCTCCTACGAGCAGTACTTC.